The 20 T cell receptor beta chains below were found in one sample sequenced in a study of control samples from healthy donors and cancer patients (dated by TCRdb to the early 2020s). Receptors were amplified or captured by the immunoSEQ multiplex PCR assay. The immuneACCESS repertoire file appears here via TCRdb, limited to in-frame rearrangements. These files lack a portion of the clones; in checked studies, under half of the deficit traces to unresolved V genes, and the cause of the others is not known. In all, the sample holds roughly 70,000 clones, and about 95% of those were seen once. The ten top clones hold about 2.7% of the sample. Sequencing input: blood. These receptors all stem from a woman aged 25 to 39 in good health.

This rearrangement joins TRBV2 to TRBJ2-7; D is ambiguous. CDR1 is SNHLY, CDR2 FYNNEI, per germline. The CDR3 length is 17 residues. Deletions cut 2 bases from V and 1 base from J, with 18 bases between. CDR3 loop: CASSERTPGEISYEQYF. In DNA, the CDR3 is TGTGCCAGCAGTGAACGGACCCCCGGAGAGATTTCCTACGAGCAGTACTTC.

This chain uses TRBV30 with TRBJ1-2; 8 nucleotides agree with TRBD1. Unmatched junction bases numbered 3, after V lost 0 bases and J lost 9 bases. The CDR3 covers 12 residues. In germline, CDR1 is GTSNPN, CDR2 SVGIG (reference sequence). CDR3 sequence: CAWSVQGVSYTF. The CDR3 coding sequence is TGTGCCTGGAGTGTACAGGGGGTTAGCTACACCTTC.

This chain links TRBV5-6 with TRBJ2-4, with 8 positions matching TRBD1. Trimming removed 2 bases from V and 0 bases from J; junction bases left unmatched: 4. CDR3 length equals 16 residues. The germline CDR1 and CDR2 sequences are SGHDT and YYEEEE. The CDR3 DNA reads TGTGCCAGCAGCTTTACAGGGGGATTAGCCAAAAACATTCAGTACTTC. The encoded protein is CASSFTGGLAKNIQYF.

In nucleotides, the CDR3 is TGTGCCAGCAGGGCCTTCGGGCTGAACACTGAAGCTTTCTTT. Translated, it gives CASRAFGLNTEAFF. The rearrangement links TRBV5-6 to TRBJ1-1; the D is unclear. Trimming took off 5 bases at V and 0 bases at J, with 11 bases between the two ends. Per the germline V gene, CDR1 is SGHDT and CDR2 is YYEEEE. This CDR3 has 14 amino acids.

The chain joins TRBV6-5 to TRBJ2-1, with D hard to call. CDR3 size: 11 residues. V lost 6 bases and J 9 bases, leaving 9 bases between the germline ends. CDR1 is MNHEY and CDR2 is SVGAGI in the germline V gene. The CDR3: CASSSASEQFF. CDR3 DNA sequence: TGTGCCAGCAGCTCAGCGAGTGAGCAGTTCTTC.

This sequence joins TRBV5-5 and TRBJ1-5; D might be TRBD1 (5 bases). There are 14 residues in the CDR3. The V end was cut by 1 base, the J end by 3 bases, with 8 bases between. CDR1 SGHKS and CDR2 YYEKEE come from the germline V gene (reference sequence). CDR3 bases: TGTGCCAGCAGCTTGTTGGACATCAATCAGCCCCAGCATTTT. Amino acids: CASSLLDINQPQHF.

V and J are TRBV28 and TRBJ2-7; 8 bases line up with TRBD1. The CDR3 consists of 14 residues. J was trimmed by 3 bases and V by 6 bases; bases with no gene match: 7. Germline values: CDR1 MDHEN, CDR2 SYDVKM. In DNA form, the CDR3 reads TGTGCCAGCAGGACTGGACAGGGAATCTACGAGCAGTACTTC. Its protein product is CASRTGQGIYEQYF.

J is TRBJ1-4 and V is TRBV19; the D gene is possibly TRBD1 (5 bases). The CDR3 has 16 residues. Germline V CDR1 and CDR2: LNHDA, SQIVND (reference sequence). The ends were cut back, 4 bases at V and 0 bases at J, with 12 bases in the middle. CDR3 bases: TGTGCCAGTAGTAAAACAGGATGGGCAACTAATGAAAAACTGTTTTTT. Residues: CASSKTGWATNEKLFF.

The rearrangement uses TRBV7-9 and TRBJ2-1; the D gene is possibly TRBD1 (6 bases). Germline lookup yields CDR1 SEHNR and CDR2 FQNEAQ (reference sequence). V dropped 6 bases and J dropped 3 bases, with 15 bases sitting between them. The CDR3 totals 15 residues. The DNA of the CDR3 is TGTGCCAGCAGGGATAACAGGGACCTCTACAATGAGCAGTTCTTC. As protein: CASRDNRDLYNEQFF.

This chain joins TRBV19 and TRBJ2-1; the match to TRBD2 covers 8 bases. The junction had 15 bases not matched to a gene; V was cut back by 7 bases and J by 10 bases. In germline, CDR1 is LNHDA, CDR2 SQIVND (reference sequence). The CDR3 spans 15 residues. As DNA, the CDR3 is TGTGCCAGTACCATGACTAGCGCCGGACACCAGGAGCAGTTCTTC. This codes for CASTMTSAGHQEQFF.

This chain joins TRBV5-5 and TRBJ1-2, with D perhaps matching TRBD1 (6 bases). Germline CDR1 is SGHKS and CDR2 is YYEKEE (reference sequence). Between the trimmed V and J ends, which lost 3 bases and 1 base, there was a span of 16 bases. This CDR3 spans 16 amino acids. The CDR3 sequence is CASSSGRGGINYGYTF. For the CDR3, the DNA is TGTGCCAGCAGCTCGGGGAGAGGGGGAATTAACTATGGCTACACCTTC.

On this clone itself: The junction differs from germline at one of its ends, possibly a read error. The J gene is TRBJ1-1, the V gene TRBV24-1, with 9 bases lining up with TRBD1. CDR1 is KGHDR and CDR2 is SFDVKD in the germline V gene. The CDR3 extends over 13 amino acids. This chain's CDR3 is CDQQGAANTEAFF. CDR3 DNA: TGCGACCAACAGGGGGCAGCGAACACTGAAGCTTTCTTT.

The V gene is TRBV6-1, the J gene TRBJ1-2; D is unclear. There are 13 residues in the CDR3. Trimming cost V 1 base and J 0 bases, with 3 bases left between them. Germline assignment: CDR1 MNHNS and CDR2 SASEGT. CDR3 amino acids: CASSEGANYGYTF. The DNA of the CDR3 is TGTGCCAGCAGTGAAGGTGCTAACTATGGCTACACCTTC.

V is TRBV15 and J is TRBJ1-1; D is undetermined. The CDR3 spans 14 residues. V shed 1 base and J shed 2 bases, with 8 bases lying between them. The V gene's germline CDR1 is LNHNV and CDR2 YYDKDF (reference sequence). CDR3 nucleotides: TGTGCCACCAGCAGAGGGGCCATCAACACTGAAGCTTTCTTT. Amino acids: CATSRGAINTEAFF.

V gene TRBV4-1 combines with J gene TRBJ1-5, with 7 bases that match TRBD1. CDR3 length: 15 residues. Germline values: CDR1 MGHRA, CDR2 YSYEKL. V shed 5 bases, J shed 1 base, and the junction held 5 bases outside the gene matches. CDR3 amino acids: CASSETGASNQPQHF. The CDR3 region has the DNA TGCGCCAGCAGCGAAACAGGGGCCAGCAATCAGCCCCAGCATTTT.

CDR3 loop: CASSGAEDFANTGELFF. In DNA, the CDR3 is TGTGCCAGCAGTGGGGCGGAAGATTTTGCGAACACCGGGGAGCTGTTTTTT. The rearrangement links TRBV2 to TRBJ2-2; D not certain. Trimming took off 4 bases at V and 0 bases at J, with 15 bases between the two ends. This CDR3 region has 17 residues. Germline V gene lookup returns CDR1 SNHLY and CDR2 FYNNEI.

V gene TRBV28 combines with J gene TRBJ2-3; D is unresolved. With 3 bases removed from V and 1 base from J, the gap between germline ends came to 11 bases. From germline, CDR1 is MDHEN and CDR2 SYDVKM. The CDR3 is 15 residues long. Here the CDR3 DNA reads TGTGCCAGCAGTTTTCGGCAGTGGGGCACAGATACGCAGTATTTT. Amino acid sequence: CASSFRQWGTDTQYF.

This chain uses TRBV18 with TRBJ2-7; either TRBD1 or TRBD2 may supply D (5 bases each). Trimming took off 2 bases at V and 3 bases at J, with 11 bases between the two ends. The CDR3 is made up of 14 amino acids. Germline V gene data show CDR1 as KGHSH and CDR2 as LQKENI. The CDR3 region has the DNA TGTGCCAGCTCACCAGGGAGTGGGGGCTACGAGCAGTACTTC. This sequence encodes CASSPGSGGYEQYF.

A remark on this clone: The junction differs from germline at one of its ends, possibly a read error. This chain joins TRBV19 and TRBJ1-3, with no clear D. From germline, CDR1 is LNHDA and CDR2 SQIVND (reference sequence). The CDR3 is 15 residues long. CDR3 region: CASKLVGYPGSTIYF. The CDR3 region has the DNA TGTGCCAGTAAACTTGTGGGGTATCCTGGAAGCACCATATATTTT.

This chain links TRBV24-1 with TRBJ1-2; possible D gene TRBD1, 6 bases. The length of the CDR3 is 13 residues. CDR1 KGHDR and CDR2 SFDVKD come from the germline V gene. Trimming took 4 bases from V and 7 from J, leaving 12 bases between them. CDR3 residues: CATSEKGGSGYTF. CDR3 in DNA: TGTGCCACCAGTGAAAAGGGGGGCTCTGGCTACACCTTC.